This T cell receptor (beta chain) was found in a study of OX40 agonist ivuxolimab in advanced cancers. Study context: Patients were treated with intravenous ivuxolimab, dosed at 0.01 to 10 mg/kg and infused every 2 weeks. Two cutaneous melanoma patients and one hepatocellular carcinoma patient, three in all, had partial responses.

The V segment lost 3 bases and the J segment 9 bases; nucleotides outside the gene matches: 10. This CDR3 is built from 15 residues. Germline values: CDR1 SGDLS, CDR2 YYNGEE. This clone was seen only a few times. What it recognizes is unknown. Samples of blood were obtained at baseline, on cycle 4 day 1, and on cycle 7 day 1. Clones were sequenced by immunoSEQ multiplex PCR, and TCRdb holds only the in-frame ones, with some missing. The data contain more than 55,000 clones, roughly 92% of them singletons. Findings of the study overall: In the 0.1-3.0 mg/kg groups, partial responders showed among the lowest expansion.

The source of this sequence is an adult with an advanced solid tumor such as melanoma, head and neck, liver or kidney cancer. Here the sequenced sample was CD4+ or CD8+ T cells sorted from blood, taken in a trial of the OX40 agonist ivuxolimab. The V call is TRBV9, the J call TRBJ2-1; 9 positions agree with TRBD1. The CDR3 bases are TGTGCCAGCAGCGGCCGGGACAGGGTTTGGGGTGAGCAGTTCTTC. It translates to CASSGRDRVWGEQFF. The variable domain in full, completed from reference TRBV9 and TRBJ2-1, reads DSGVTQTPKHLITATGQRVTLRCSPRSGDLSVYWYQQSLDQGLQFLIQYYNGEERAKGNILERFSAQQFPDLHSELNLSSLELGDSALYFCASSGRDRVWGEQFFGPGTRLTVL.